This T cell receptor beta chain was recorded in a study of OX40 agonist ivuxolimab in advanced cancers. Systemic immunosuppression or a history of autoimmune disease excluded patients. CDR1 and CDR2 from the germline V gene are SEHNR and FQNEAQ (reference sequence). This CDR3 region has 15 residues. V dropped 5 bases and J dropped 4; count of bases not matched to a gene: 6. Sequencing was performed with immunoSEQ multiplex PCR; in TCRdb, only in-frame clones are kept and a portion is missing. This sample has more than 90,000 clones, with less than 85% found just once. This sequence joins TRBV7-9 and TRBJ2-2; TRBD1 matches at 8 bases. Specimen: CD4+ or CD8+ T cells sorted from blood, collected in a trial of the OX40 agonist ivuxolimab. This receptor was identified in an adult with an advanced solid tumor such as melanoma, head and neck, liver or kidney cancer. As DNA, the CDR3 is TGTGCCAGCAGCACTGGACAGGGCGGCACCGGGGAGCTGTTTTTT. Residues: CASSTGQGGTGELFF.